Shown below are 25 T cell receptor beta chains from a single sample sequenced in a study of T cells after yellow fever vaccination. In TCRdb, the 5' RACE reads were re-called with MiXCR into one record per CDR3 protein. This table has approximately 250,000 distinct CDR3 sequences, over 4.5% appearing once. The sample in question was CD4+ T cells sorted from PBMCs, obtained on the day of the yellow fever booster vaccination. These receptors all stem from a man younger than 35 who received the YFV17D yellow fever vaccine.

The J gene is TRBJ1-1, the V gene TRBV6-2 or TRBV6-3, with D maybe TRBD1 (5 bases). The CDR3 has 14 amino acids. Germline V gives CDR1 MNHEY, CDR2 SVGEGT. Deletions cut 5 bases from V and 2 bases from J, with 12 bases between. For the CDR3, the DNA is TGTGCCAGCAGTCCCGGGGGGATCAACACTGAAGCTTTCTTT. The encoded protein is CASSPGGINTEAFF.

This clonotype was counted ten times or more. This chain uses TRBV7-2 with TRBJ1-6, with TRBD1 matching over 7 bases. This CDR3 comprises 15 residues. Per germline, CDR1 SGHTA and CDR2 FQGNSA. V gave up 3 bases and J gave up 10 bases; unmatched junction bases: 9. CDR3: CASSFNTGEGSPLHF. The CDR3 bases are TGTGCCAGCAGCTTTAACACAGGGGAAGGATCACCCCTCCACTTT.

V and J are TRBV4-3 and TRBJ2-2; D possibly corresponds to TRBD1 (5 bases). The germline V and J ends were trimmed by 0 bases and 2 bases, with 10 bases remaining between them. The CDR3 contains 16 residues. Germline values: CDR1 LGHNA, CDR2 YSLEER. CDR3 nucleotides: TGCGCCAGCAGCCAAGAAAGGGGCTATAACACCGGGGAGCTGTTTTTT. Translating it yields CASSQERGYNTGELFF.

This clonotype occurred a few times. This chain connects TRBV5-8 to TRBJ1-5; D is possibly TRBD1 (6 bases). CDR1 and CDR2 (germline): SGHTS, YDEGEE. Trimming took 5 bases from V and 4 from J, leaving 10 bases between them. This CDR3 has 13 residues. The CDR3 DNA sequence: TGTGCCAGCAGTCGGGGGGCTAATCAGCCCCAGCATTTT. Amino acid sequence: CASSRGANQPQHF.

The V gene is TRBV24-1, the J gene TRBJ1-2; D uncertain. The CDR3 spans 12 residues. Deletions cut 3 bases from V and 7 bases from J, with 8 bases between. The germline V gene has CDR1 KGHDR and CDR2 SFDVKD. The CDR3 reads CATSDTGTGYTF. CDR3 DNA: TGTGCCACCAGTGATACGGGAACTGGCTACACCTTC.

In this sample, this clonotype turned up a few times. Being one base from a much bigger clone, this may be a read error. The chain is built from TRBV7-8 and TRBJ1-1; D not resolved. The germline V and J ends were trimmed by 3 bases and 0 bases, with 2 bases remaining between them. The CDR3 loop spans 12 amino acids. Germline loops: CDR1 SGHVS, CDR2 FQNEAQ. The CDR3 loop reads CASSFMNTEAFF. In DNA form, the CDR3 reads TGTGCCAGCAGCTTCATGAACACTGAAGCTTTCTTT.

This clonotype has at least ten counts. The chain has TRBV5-1 and TRBJ2-1; D gene uncertain. Germline V gene lookup returns CDR1 SGHRS and CDR2 YFSETQ. Trimming cost V 0 bases and J 6 bases, with 7 bases left between them. This CDR3 contains 13 residues. The CDR3 sequence is CASSLGPTNEQFF. CDR3 sequence (DNA): TGCGCCAGCAGCTTGGGACCAACCAATGAGCAGTTCTTC.

The sample holds a few counts of this clonotype. The chain couples TRBV6-5 to TRBJ1-2; D may be TRBD1 (6 bases). The CDR3 extends over 14 amino acids. Germline lookup yields CDR1 MNHEY and CDR2 SVGAGI. Trimming stripped 6 bases from V and 8 bases from J, with 19 bases between. The CDR3 spells CASSQTTGKPGYTF. CDR3 nucleotides: TGTGCCAGCAGCCAAACTACAGGGAAACCCGGCTACACCTTC.

This clonotype came up a few times. The rearrangement joins TRBV29-1 to TRBJ1-2, with TRBD1 as a possible D gene (5 bases). The V end lost 6 bases, the J end lost 3 bases, and 11 bases lay between the germline ends. Per the germline V gene, CDR1 is SQVTM and CDR2 is ANQGSEA. CDR3 length: 12 amino acids. CDR3 nucleotide sequence: TGCAGCGTAGTCCCGGGGGACTATGGCTACACCTTC. It encodes CSVVPGDYGYTF.

The CDR3 here is CASSSPGQGWEKLFF. The CDR3 nucleotides read TGTGCCAGCAGCTCGCCGGGACAGGGTTGGGAAAAACTGTTTTTT. The chain links TRBV7-2 to TRBJ1-4; 9 bases are a match to TRBD1. CDR1 is SGHTA and CDR2 is FQGNSA in the germline V gene. The ends lost 4 bases at V and 8 bases at J; junction bases unmatched: 8. The CDR3 is 15 residues long.

The table lists this clonotype with a few counts. V is TRBV29-1 and J is TRBJ2-5; D call uncertain. The length of the CDR3 is 13 residues. The germline CDR1 and CDR2 sequences are SQVTM and ANQGSEA. Trimming cost V 4 bases and J 5 bases, with 14 bases left between them. CDR3 in DNA: TGCAGCGTTGGTCACAGCCAAGCGGAGACCCAGTACTTC. Its translation: CSVGHSQAETQYF.

The sample holds many counts of this clonotype. The chain has TRBV7-6 and TRBJ2-3; TRBD2 matches 10 bases. J gave up 0 bases and V 0 bases, and 6 bases lay outside the gene matches. Germline CDR1 and CDR2: SGHVS and FNYEAQ. CDR3 length: 18 amino acids. CDR3 DNA sequence: TGTGCCAGCAGCTTAGCCCCTAGCGGGGGCCTCAGCACAGATACGCAGTATTTT. Protein: CASSLAPSGGLSTDTQYF. Full variable domain (missing parts from reference TRBV7-6 and TRBJ2-3): GAGVSQSPRYKVTKRGQDVALRCDPISGHVSLYWYRQALGQGPEFLTYFNYEAQQDKSGLPNDRFSAERPEGSISTLTIQRTEQRDSAMYRCASSLAPSGGLSTDTQYFGPGTRLTVL.

This clonotype has just a few counts. V is TRBV9 and J is TRBJ2-1; TRBD2 matches 10 bases. The CDR3 runs to 16 residues. Unmatched junction bases numbered 3, after V lost 0 bases and J lost 3 bases. Germline V gene lookup returns CDR1 SGDLS and CDR2 YYNGEE. In DNA, the CDR3 is TGTGCCAGCAGCGTAGTAGGGACTAGCGTCTACAATGAGCAGTTCTTC. Encoded protein: CASSVVGTSVYNEQFF.

This clonotype was found many times. The rearrangement joins TRBV12-3 or TRBV12-4 to TRBJ1-4; unclear D gene. The CDR3 is 14 amino acids. The germline V and J ends were trimmed by 3 bases and 8 bases, with 13 bases remaining between them. The CDR3 here is CASSFINQGEKLFF. The DNA of the CDR3 is TGTGCCAGCAGTTTTATAAATCAAGGAGAAAAACTGTTTTTT.

This clonotype was seen many times. CDR3 sequence (DNA): TGTGCCAGCAGCTCGACCGGGACACCATACAATGAGCAGTTCTTC. Translated: CASSSTGTPYNEQFF. This rearrangement joins TRBV9 to TRBJ2-1, with D maybe TRBD1 (6 bases). Deletions cut 4 bases from V and 4 bases from J, with 15 bases between. The CDR3 has 15 residues. CDR1 SGDLS and CDR2 YYNGEE come from the germline V gene.

The rearrangement uses TRBV20-1 and TRBJ2-4; 9 bases match TRBD1. The CDR3 runs 16 residues. Germline-derived CDR1 and CDR2 are DFQATT and SNEGSKA (reference sequence). Trimming removed 6 bases from V and 8 bases from J; junction bases left unmatched: 17. In DNA, the CDR3 is TGCAGTGCCTCGTTAACAGGGGGCGGGTTGGCGGACATTCAGTACTTC. Protein: CSASLTGGGLADIQYF.

This chain connects TRBV5-6 to TRBJ1-2; a possible D gene is TRBD1 (5 bases). Trimming pared 0 bases from V and 6 bases from J, leaving 15 bases between. The CDR3 is 15 amino acids. Germline CDR1 and CDR2: SGHDT and YYEEEE. This CDR3 is CASSLASGLRDGYTF. In nucleotides, the CDR3 is TGTGCCAGCAGCTTGGCCTCAGGGCTACGTGATGGCTACACCTTC.

In DNA, the CDR3 is TGTGCCAGCAGCTTAGCTTCAGGGTTGTTCGGCTACACCTTC. Translating it yields CASSLASGLFGYTF. The rearrangement uses TRBV7-2 and TRBJ1-2; D possibly corresponds to TRBD1 (5 bases). This CDR3 comprises 14 residues. Germline assignment: CDR1 SGHTA and CDR2 FQGNSA. V shed 0 bases and J shed 8 bases, with 13 bases lying between them.

This clonotype has a handful of counts. The rearrangement uses TRBV12-5 and TRBJ2-7; D not certain. V shed 1 base and J shed 3 bases, with 7 bases lying between them. The length of the CDR3 is 13 residues. CDR1 and CDR2 from the germline V gene are LGHNT and FRNRAP. Here the CDR3 DNA reads TGTGCTAGTGGTTTGGACTTAAACTACGAGCAGTACTTC. Amino acid sequence: CASGLDLNYEQYF.

This clonotype occurred many times. This chain connects TRBV4-3 to TRBJ1-3, with TRBD1 matching over 10 bases. V trimming: 4 bases; J trimming: 4 bases; junction bases outside the gene matches: 7. In germline, CDR1 is LGHNA, CDR2 YSLEER. The CDR3 has 16 amino acids. CDR3 in DNA: TGCGCCAGCAGCCCGAGGGACAGGGGAACAGGAAACACCATATATTTT. This gives the protein CASSPRDRGTGNTIYF.

J is TRBJ2-7 and V is TRBV18; TRBD1 matches at 7 bases. The CDR3 contains 13 residues. V trimming: 0 bases; J trimming: 5 bases; junction bases outside the gene matches: 1. The germline CDR1 and CDR2 sequences are KGHSH and LQKENI. In DNA, the CDR3 is TGTGCCAGCTCACCACCCGGGACAGACGAGCAGTACGTC. It codes for CASSPPGTDEQYV.

The sample holds a few counts of this clonotype. The DNA for the CDR3 is TGTGCCAGCAGCTTAGTACAGGGGGGCCAAGAGACCCAGTACTTC. This encodes CASSLVQGGQETQYF. The chain links TRBV7-9 to TRBJ2-5; 8 positions match TRBD1. CDR1 is SEHNR, CDR2 FQNEAQ, per germline (reference sequence). The trim removed 1 base at V and 1 base at J, leaving 2 bases unmatched. The CDR3 loop spans 15 amino acids. The variable domain in full, completed from reference TRBV7-9 and TRBJ2-5, reads DTGVSQNPRHKITKRGQNVTFRCDPISEHNRLYWYRQTLGQGPEFLTYFQNEAQLEKSRLLSDRFSAERPKGSFSTLEIQRTEQGDSAMYLCASSLVQGGQETQYFGPGTRLLVL.

The V and J genes are TRBV5-1 and TRBJ2-5, with D perhaps TRBD2 (5 bases). CDR3 length equals 14 residues. V was shortened by 4 bases and J by 1 base, with 11 bases between the two germline ends. The germline gives CDR1 SGHRS, CDR2 YFSETQ. This CDR3 is CASSPVGSQETQYF. In nucleotides, the CDR3 is TGCGCCAGCAGCCCCGTAGGGAGCCAAGAGACCCAGTACTTC. The full variable domain, with the rest looked up from reference TRBV5-1 and TRBJ2-5, is KAGVTQTPRYLIKTRGQQVTLSCSPISGHRSVSWYQQTPGQGLQFLFEYFSETQRNKGNFPGRFSGRQFSNSRSEMNVSTLELGDSALYLCASSPVGSQETQYFGPGTRLLVL.

In this sample, this clonotype turned up many times. The chain's CDR3 is CASSPWTGSSYNEQFF. The CDR3 DNA reads as TGTGCCAGCAGTCCCTGGACAGGGAGCTCCTACAATGAGCAGTTCTTC. The chain combines TRBV6-6 with TRBJ2-1; 8 bases map to TRBD1. This CDR3 comprises 16 residues. Per germline, CDR1 MNHNY and CDR2 SVGAGI (reference sequence). The V segment lost 5 bases and the J segment 0 bases; nucleotides outside the gene matches: 6.

V is TRBV5-1 and J is TRBJ2-7; TRBD2 matches 7 bases. Germline CDR1 and CDR2: SGHRS and YFSETQ. The CDR3 sequence is 14 residues long. V lost 0 bases to trimming and J lost 3 bases; unmatched junction nucleotides: 3. The CDR3, as DNA: TGCGCCAGCAGCTTGGGAGAGCGGGGCTACGAGCAGTACGTC. It is translated as CASSLGERGYEQYV.